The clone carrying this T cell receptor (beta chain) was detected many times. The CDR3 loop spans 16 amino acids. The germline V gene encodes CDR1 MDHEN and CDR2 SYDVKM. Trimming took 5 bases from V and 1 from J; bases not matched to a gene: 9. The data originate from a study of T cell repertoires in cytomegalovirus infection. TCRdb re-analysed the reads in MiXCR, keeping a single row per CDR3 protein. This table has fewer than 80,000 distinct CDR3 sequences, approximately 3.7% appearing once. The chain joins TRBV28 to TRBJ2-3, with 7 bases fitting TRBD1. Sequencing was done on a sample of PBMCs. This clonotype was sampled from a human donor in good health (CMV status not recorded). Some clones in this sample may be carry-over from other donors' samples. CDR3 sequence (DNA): TGTGCCAGCAGTGATCCGGACGGACAGGGCACAGATACGCAGTATTTT. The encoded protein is CASSDPDGQGTDTQYF. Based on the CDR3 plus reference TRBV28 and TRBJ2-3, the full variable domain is DVKVTQSSRYLVKRTGEKVFLECVQDMDHENMFWYRQDPGLGLRLIYFSYDVKMKEKGDIPEGYSVSREKKERFSLILESASTNQTSMYLCASSDPDGQGTDTQYFGPGTRLTVL.